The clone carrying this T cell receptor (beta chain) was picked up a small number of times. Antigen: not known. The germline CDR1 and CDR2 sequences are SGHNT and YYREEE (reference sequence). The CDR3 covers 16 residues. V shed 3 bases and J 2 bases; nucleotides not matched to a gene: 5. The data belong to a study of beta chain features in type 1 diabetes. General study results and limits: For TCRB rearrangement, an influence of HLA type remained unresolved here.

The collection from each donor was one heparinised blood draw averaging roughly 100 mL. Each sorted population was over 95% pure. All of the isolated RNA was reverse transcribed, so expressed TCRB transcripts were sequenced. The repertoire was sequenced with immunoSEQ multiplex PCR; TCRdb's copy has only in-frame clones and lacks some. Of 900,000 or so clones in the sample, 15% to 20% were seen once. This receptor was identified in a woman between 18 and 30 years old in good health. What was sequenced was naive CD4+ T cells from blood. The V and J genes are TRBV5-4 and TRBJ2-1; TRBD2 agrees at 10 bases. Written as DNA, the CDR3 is TGTGCCAGCAGCTCATCTAGCGGGAGACCCTACAATGAGCAGTTCTTC. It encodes CASSSSSGRPYNEQFF.